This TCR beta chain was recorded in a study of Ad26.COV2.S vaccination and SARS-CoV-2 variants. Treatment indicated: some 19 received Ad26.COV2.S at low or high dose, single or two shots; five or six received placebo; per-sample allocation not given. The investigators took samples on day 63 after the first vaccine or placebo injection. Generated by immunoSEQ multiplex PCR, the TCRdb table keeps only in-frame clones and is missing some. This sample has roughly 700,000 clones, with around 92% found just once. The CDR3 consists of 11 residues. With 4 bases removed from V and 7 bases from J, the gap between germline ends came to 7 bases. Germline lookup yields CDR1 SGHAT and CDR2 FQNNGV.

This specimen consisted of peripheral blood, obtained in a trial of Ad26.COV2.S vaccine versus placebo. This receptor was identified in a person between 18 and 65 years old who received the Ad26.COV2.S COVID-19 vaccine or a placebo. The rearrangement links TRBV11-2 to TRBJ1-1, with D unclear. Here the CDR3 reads CASSSGLEAFF. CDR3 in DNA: TGTGCCAGCAGCTCCGGGCTTGAAGCTTTCTTT.